Shown below are 30 T cell receptor beta chains from a single sample sequenced in a study of T cells in Graves' hyperthyroidism and ophthalmopathy. RNA transcripts were the template for amplifying TCR beta CDR3 regions. The HTBI set primed first-round TCR CDR3 RT-PCR. TCRdb passed the multiplex PCR reads through MiXCR, listing each CDR3 protein once. The table shows approximately 380,000 distinct CDR3 sequences, with about 19% occurring only once. Sequencing used blood. Receptor source: a woman between 18 and 30 years old with Graves' hyperthyroidism.

This chain uses TRBV15 with TRBJ2-5; D might be TRBD2 (5 bases). CDR1 is LNHNV, CDR2 YYDKDF, per germline (reference sequence). V shed 3 bases and J shed 4 bases, with 9 bases lying between them. The CDR3 sequence is 13 residues long. CDR3 region: CATSSVAGETQYF. Written as DNA, the CDR3 is TGTGCCACCAGCAGCGTGGCGGGAGAGACCCAGTACTTC.

At least ten counts were recorded for this clonotype. This sequence joins TRBV12-3 or TRBV12-4 and TRBJ1-2; D remains ambiguous. The CDR3 sequence is 14 residues long. The V gene lost 3 bases and the J gene lost 4 bases, with 12 bases spanning the gap. This CDR3 reads CASSLRRSLYGYTF. DNA for the CDR3: TGTGCCAGCAGTTTGAGGCGTTCCCTCTATGGCTACACCTTC.

In its sample, this clonotype was seen many times. The V gene is TRBV28, the J gene TRBJ1-3; 7 nucleotides agree with TRBD1. Germline CDR1 MDHEN, CDR2 SYDVKM. V dropped 4 bases and J dropped 0; count of bases not matched to a gene: 3. The CDR3 has 15 amino acids. This chain's CDR3 is CASSSQGSSGNTIYF. The CDR3 coding sequence is TGTGCCAGCAGTTCACAGGGGAGCTCTGGAAACACCATATATTTT.

This clonotype was seen a few times. This chain uses TRBV18 with TRBJ2-2, with D perhaps TRBD1 (5 bases). The CDR3 length is 15 residues. The ends were cut back, 5 bases at V and 4 bases at J, with 14 bases in the middle. Germline CDR1 KGHSH, CDR2 LQKENI. CDR3 bases: TGTGCCAGCTCAGCATTATTCAGGGCCACCGGGGAGCTGTTTTTT. Translating it yields CASSALFRATGELFF.

This clonotype was detected ten times or more. This chain joins TRBV6-1 and TRBJ2-7; 7 bases fit TRBD1. This CDR3 contains 15 residues. Germline V gives CDR1 MNHNS, CDR2 SASEGT. The V gene end was trimmed by 8 bases and the J gene end by 3 bases; junction bases not matched to a gene: 13. CDR3 bases: TGTGCCAGCTCGGGGAAACCGGGACAGAGCTACGAGCAGTACTTC. Amino acids: CASSGKPGQSYEQYF.

This clonotype came up many times. The chain recombines TRBV18 with TRBJ2-4, with TRBD1 as a possible D gene (6 bases). The CDR3 spans 13 residues. Per the germline V gene, CDR1 is KGHSH and CDR2 is LQKENI. Trimming took 3 bases from V and 5 from J, leaving 8 bases between them. The CDR3 loop is CASSPDSENIQYF. The CDR3 nucleotides are TGTGCCAGCTCACCGGACAGTGAAAACATTCAGTACTTC.

This clonotype showed up many times. This rearrangement joins TRBV9 to TRBJ1-1; TRBD1 is a possible D gene (5 bases). V was shortened by 0 bases and J by 3 bases, with 15 bases between the two germline ends. The germline gives CDR1 SGDLS, CDR2 YYNGEE. There are 16 residues in the CDR3. The CDR3 reads CASSVEVGAGDTEAFF. The CDR3 region has the DNA TGTGCCAGCAGCGTAGAGGTAGGGGCGGGAGACACTGAAGCTTTCTTT.

The chain joins TRBV4-2 to TRBJ1-5; 8 bases are a match to TRBD1. V trimming: 3 bases; J trimming: 4 bases; junction bases outside the gene matches: 8. Per the germline V gene, CDR1 is LGHNA and CDR2 is YNFKEQ. This CDR3 has 16 residues. CDR3 sequence (DNA): TGTGCCAGCAGCCATGTAGACAGGGGTGGGAATCAGCCCCAGCATTTT. It specifies CASSHVDRGGNQPQHF.

This clonotype was observed a handful of times. The J gene is TRBJ1-2, the V gene TRBV18; the match to TRBD1 covers 9 bases. This CDR3 contains 14 residues. With V trimmed by 2 bases and J by 8 bases, 6 bases remained unmatched. Germline CDR1 is KGHSH and CDR2 is LQKENI. CDR3 sequence (DNA): TGTGCCAGCTCACCAGGGACAGGGACGGACGGCTACACCTTC. Its translation: CASSPGTGTDGYTF.

This clonotype showed up many times. The rearrangement links TRBV10-3 to TRBJ2-5; TRBD1 is a possible D gene (6 bases). Germline lookup yields CDR1 ENHRY and CDR2 SYGVKD. CDR3 length equals 16 residues. V dropped 2 bases and J dropped 1 base, with 14 bases sitting between them. The DNA of the CDR3 is TGTGCCATCAGTGAGAGTTCTTCAGGGGCCCAAGAGACCCAGTACTTC. Amino acid sequence: CAISESSSGAQETQYF.

This clonotype was recorded many times. The chain is built from TRBV4-1 and TRBJ1-3; D is possibly TRBD1 (5 bases). This CDR3 comprises 17 residues. V gave up 1 base and J gave up 2 bases, with 15 bases separating them. Per germline, CDR1 MGHRA and CDR2 YSYEKL. CDR3 loop: CASSQGGRGEPGNTIYF. As DNA, the CDR3 is TGCGCCAGCAGCCAAGGGGGACGGGGCGAGCCTGGAAACACCATATATTTT.

This clonotype was found many times. The rearrangement uses TRBV28 and TRBJ2-5; no firm D call. Germline V gene sequence: CDR1 MDHEN, CDR2 SYDVKM. The CDR3 length is 12 residues. Trimming took off 6 bases at V and 7 bases at J, with 12 bases between the two ends. In DNA form, the CDR3 reads TGTGCCAGCAGCCTATACTCGGTGACCCAGTACTTC. Its protein product is CASSLYSVTQYF.

This clonotype was recorded at least ten times. The CDR3 bases are TGTGCCAGCAGGCGACAGGGTTGGAACACCATATATTTT. Translating gives CASRRQGWNTIYF. The chain uses TRBV12-3 or TRBV12-4 and TRBJ1-3, with TRBD1 identical over 7 bases. With V trimmed by 6 bases and J by 7 bases, 6 bases remained unmatched. There are 13 residues in the CDR3.

This clonotype was counted ten times or more. The V and J genes are TRBV2 and TRBJ1-5, with 11 bases fitting TRBD1. CDR1 is SNHLY, CDR2 FYNNEI, per germline. The V segment lost 0 bases and the J segment 5 bases; nucleotides outside the gene matches: 3. There are 16 residues in the CDR3. The CDR3 loop reads CASSEAGTGGDQPQHF. The CDR3 bases are TGTGCCAGCAGTGAAGCCGGGACAGGGGGTGATCAGCCCCAGCATTTT.

This clonotype was seen at least ten times. The chain combines TRBV10-3 with TRBJ2-7; D not resolved. Deletions cut 0 bases from V and 0 bases from J, with 6 bases between. Germline V CDR1 and CDR2: ENHRY, SYGVKD. The CDR3 runs to 14 residues. The CDR3 DNA follows: TGTGCCATCAGTGAGTCGTTGAACTCCTACGAGCAGTACTTC. This gives the protein CAISESLNSYEQYF.

This clonotype was picked up many times. The chain uses TRBV7-2 and TRBJ1-1, with 8 bases identical to TRBD1. J gave up 0 bases and V 3 bases, and 0 bases lay outside the gene matches. The CDR3 is 14 residues long. The germline V gene encodes CDR1 SGHTA and CDR2 FQGNSA. CDR3 coding DNA: TGTGCCAGCAGCTTGACAGGGGTGAACACTGAAGCTTTCTTT. Translated, it gives CASSLTGVNTEAFF.

This clonotype was recorded many times. The chain couples TRBV6-5 to TRBJ2-5; the D call may be TRBD1 or TRBD2 (5 bases each). Germline CDR1 reads MNHEY; CDR2 reads SVGAGI. Deletions cut 6 bases from V and 5 bases from J, with 13 bases between. The CDR3 totals 13 residues. This chain's CDR3 is CASRYPGRETQYF. The CDR3 DNA reads TGTGCCAGCAGGTATCCGGGACGTGAGACCCAGTACTTC.

The chain links TRBV4-2 to TRBJ1-1; TRBD1 agrees at 8 bases. CDR3 length: 16 residues. In germline, CDR1 is LGHNA, CDR2 YNFKEQ. Trimming at V came to 0 bases and at J to 1 base, leaving 4 bases not matched to a gene. In DNA, the CDR3 is TGTGCCAGCAGCCAAGATCCTGGGACAGGGAACACTGAAGCTTTCTTT. This codes for CASSQDPGTGNTEAFF.

This clonotype was detected ten times or more. This chain links TRBV11-1 with TRBJ1-1; 7 bases agree with TRBD1. V lost 4 bases to trimming and J lost 2 bases; unmatched junction nucleotides: 10. CDR1 is SGHAT and CDR2 is FQDESV in the germline V gene (reference sequence). The CDR3 is made up of 16 amino acids. CDR3 region: CASSSPRGGGNTEAFF. The CDR3 region has the DNA TGTGCCAGCAGCTCCCCCAGGGGGGGCGGAAACACTGAAGCTTTCTTT.

This clonotype was observed many times. The CDR3: CASSLALGFPGYTF. The CDR3, as DNA: TGTGCCAGCAGTTTAGCGCTGGGGTTTCCTGGCTACACCTTC. V and J are TRBV12-3 or TRBV12-4 and TRBJ1-2; D remains ambiguous. The CDR3 sequence is 14 residues long. Trimming took 0 bases from V and 7 from J, leaving 12 bases between them.

This clonotype was picked up many times. The CDR3 nucleotides are TGTGCCAGCAGTGACGGGACAGGGAGCACAGATACGCAGTATTTT. This codes for CASSDGTGSTDTQYF. V gene TRBV6-4 combines with J gene TRBJ2-3, with TRBD1 identical over 9 bases. The CDR3 is made up of 15 amino acids. Germline CDR1 MRHNA, CDR2 SNTAGT. The J segment lost 0 bases and the V segment lost 2 bases, leaving 0 bases of the junction unmatched.

This clonotype turned up a few times. The V and J genes are TRBV5-6 and TRBJ2-5; 10 bases fit TRBD2. The CDR3 is 16 amino acids. Germline V gene data show CDR1 as SGHDT and CDR2 as YYEEEE. The ends lost 1 base at V and 5 bases at J; junction bases unmatched: 8. CDR3 protein: CASSLKFSTSGETQYF. The CDR3 region has the DNA TGTGCCAGCAGCTTGAAATTTTCGACTAGCGGGGAGACCCAGTACTTC.

This clonotype has a count of ten or more. At one end the junction does not follow the germline gene, possibly because of a read error. This chain joins TRBV11-2 and TRBJ2-7, with TRBD1 matching 10 bases. The CDR3 is 17 residues long. CDR1 is SGHAT and CDR2 is FQNNGV in the germline V gene. As DNA, the CDR3 is TGTGCCAGCAGCTCGATATGGGGGGACAGGGGTACATACGGGCAGTACTTC. It is translated as CASSSIWGDRGTYGQYF.

This clonotype was observed at least ten times. The rearrangement joins TRBV12-3 or TRBV12-4 to TRBJ2-7; unclear D gene. The V end lost 2 bases, the J end lost 3 bases, and 8 bases lay between the germline ends. The CDR3 spans 13 residues. CDR3 DNA: TGTGCCAGCAGTTTACGACTCCTCTACGAGCAGTACTTC. Its protein is CASSLRLLYEQYF.

The table lists this clonotype with many counts. This rearrangement joins TRBV12-3 or TRBV12-4 to TRBJ2-7; D is uncertain. The CDR3 runs 12 residues. V was clipped by 2 bases and J by 5 bases, with 7 bases between them. The CDR3 DNA reads as TGTGCCAGCAGTTTATCTTCGAACGAGCAGTACTTC. Its protein is CASSLSSNEQYF.

CDR3 amino acids: CASSPPRQSSGNTIYF. The CDR3 DNA reads as TGTGCCAGCTCACCACCGAGACAGAGCTCTGGAAACACCATATATTTT. The chain employs TRBV18 and TRBJ1-3; a weak D match, TRBD1 (5 bases). Germline-derived CDR1 and CDR2 are KGHSH and LQKENI. The ends were cut back, 0 bases at V and 0 bases at J, with 9 bases in the middle. CDR3 size: 16 residues. The whole variable domain, filled in from reference TRBV18 and TRBJ1-3, reads NAGVMQNPRHLVRRRGQEARLRCSPMKGHSHVYWYRQLPEEGLKFMVYLQKENIIDESGMPKERFSAEFPKEGPSILRIQQVVRGDSAAYFCASSPPRQSSGNTIYFGEGSWLTVV.

The chain carries TRBV11-2 and TRBJ2-7; D is unresolved. The CDR3 extends over 16 amino acids. Trimming stripped 2 bases from V and 4 bases from J, with 18 bases between. Germline CDR1 is SGHAT and CDR2 is FQNNGV. The CDR3 spells CASSLISGRKTYEQYF. CDR3 nucleotides: TGTGCCAGCAGCTTAATCTCGGGCAGGAAGACTTACGAGCAGTACTTC.

This clonotype was seen repeatedly, ten times or more. The chain uses TRBV5-1 and TRBJ1-2; D is unclear. Germline V gene data show CDR1 as SGHRS and CDR2 as YFSETQ. This CDR3 is 12 amino acids long. Trimming removed 2 bases at V and 3 bases at J, with 5 bases between. For the CDR3, the DNA is TGCGCCAGCAGCTTAACATACTATGGCTACACCTTC. Translation gives CASSLTYYGYTF.

This clonotype has more than one count but fewer than ten. The CDR3 DNA reads as TGCGCCAGCAGCTTGGAACTAGCGGGGAGTCCCTACGAGCAGTACTTC. This gives the protein CASSLELAGSPYEQYF. The V and J genes are TRBV5-1 and TRBJ2-7; 10 nucleotides line up with TRBD2. The CDR3 totals 16 residues. The junction had 5 bases not matched to a gene; V was cut back by 0 bases and J by 2 bases. Germline-derived CDR1 and CDR2 are SGHRS and YFSETQ.

This clonotype showed up many times. V is TRBV5-1 and J is TRBJ2-2; possible D gene TRBD1, 5 bases. Between the trimmed V and J ends, which lost 4 bases and 6 bases, there was a span of 7 bases. This CDR3 is built from 12 residues. Germline CDR1 SGHRS, CDR2 YFSETQ. For the CDR3, the DNA is TGCGCCAGCAGCCAGACAGCCGGGGAGCTGTTTTTT. Residues: CASSQTAGELFF.